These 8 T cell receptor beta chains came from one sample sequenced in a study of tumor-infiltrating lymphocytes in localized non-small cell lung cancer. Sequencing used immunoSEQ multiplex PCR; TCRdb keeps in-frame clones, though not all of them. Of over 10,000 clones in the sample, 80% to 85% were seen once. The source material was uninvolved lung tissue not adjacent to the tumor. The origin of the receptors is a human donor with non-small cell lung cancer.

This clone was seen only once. The CDR3 loop is CASRPTGIGDQPQHF. The CDR3 DNA sequence: TGTGCCAGCAGACCCACAGGGATCGGGGATCAGCCCCAGCATTTT. The chain has TRBV6-5 and TRBJ1-5; maybe TRBD1 (6 bases). Germline assignment: CDR1 MNHEY and CDR2 SVGAGI. This CDR3 spans 15 amino acids. Between the trimmed V and J ends, which lost 6 bases and 5 bases, there was a span of 17 bases.

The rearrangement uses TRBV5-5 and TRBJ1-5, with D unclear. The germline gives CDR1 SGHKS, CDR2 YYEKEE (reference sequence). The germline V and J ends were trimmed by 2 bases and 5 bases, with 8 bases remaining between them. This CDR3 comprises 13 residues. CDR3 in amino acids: CASSFPQHQPQHF. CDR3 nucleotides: TGTGCCAGCAGCTTCCCCCAGCATCAGCCCCAGCATTTT.

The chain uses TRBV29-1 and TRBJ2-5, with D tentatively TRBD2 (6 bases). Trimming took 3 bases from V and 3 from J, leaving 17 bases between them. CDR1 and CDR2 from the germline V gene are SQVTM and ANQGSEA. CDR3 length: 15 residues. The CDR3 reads CSVDGPGVSEETQYF. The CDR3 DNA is TGCAGCGTTGATGGGCCGGGGGTCAGTGAAGAGACCCAGTACTTC.

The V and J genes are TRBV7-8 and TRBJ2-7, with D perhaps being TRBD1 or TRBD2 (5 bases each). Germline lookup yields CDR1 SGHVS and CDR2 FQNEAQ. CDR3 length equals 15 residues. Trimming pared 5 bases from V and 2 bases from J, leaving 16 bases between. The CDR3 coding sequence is TGTGCCAGCAGCCACGGGACGGACCCCACCTACGAGCAGTACTTC. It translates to CASSHGTDPTYEQYF.

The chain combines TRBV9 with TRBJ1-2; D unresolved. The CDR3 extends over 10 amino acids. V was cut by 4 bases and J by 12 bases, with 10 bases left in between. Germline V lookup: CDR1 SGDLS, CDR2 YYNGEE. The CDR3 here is CASSPGRDTF. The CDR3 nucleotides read TGTGCCAGCAGCCCTGGTCGGGACACCTTC.

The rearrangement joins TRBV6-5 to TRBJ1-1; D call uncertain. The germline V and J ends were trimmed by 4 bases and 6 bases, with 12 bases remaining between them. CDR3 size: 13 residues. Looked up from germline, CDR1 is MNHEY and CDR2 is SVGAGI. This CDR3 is CASSLRRASEAFF. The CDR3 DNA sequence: TGTGCCAGCAGTTTACGGAGGGCCTCTGAAGCTTTCTTT.

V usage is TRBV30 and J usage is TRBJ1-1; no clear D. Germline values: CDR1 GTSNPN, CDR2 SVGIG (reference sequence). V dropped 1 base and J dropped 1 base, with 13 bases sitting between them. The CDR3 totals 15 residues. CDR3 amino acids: CAWSEYRRTNTEAFF. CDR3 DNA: TGTGCCTGGAGTGAATACCGACGGACGAACACTGAAGCTTTCTTT.

This CDR3 is CASSLGQLTDTQYF. In nucleotides, the CDR3 is TGTGCCAGCAGCTTGGGACAGCTTACAGATACGCAGTATTTT. The genes are TRBV7-2 and TRBJ2-3; 7 nucleotides align to TRBD1. There are 14 residues in the CDR3. The V gene's germline CDR1 is SGHTA and CDR2 FQGNSA. Trimming removed 3 bases from V and 3 bases from J; junction bases left unmatched: 3.